A single sample gave rise to the 17 T cell receptor beta chains below, sequenced in a study of T-cell reconstitution after alpha-beta-depleted transplantation in children. The library targeted TCRbeta and was prepared with unique molecular identifiers. Via MiXCR, TCRdb re-called the PCR reads, giving one row per CDR3 protein. Of about half a million distinct CDR3 sequences detected, around an eighth appear once; the ten largest clones hold about 6%. Specimen: PBMCs from the stem cell graft donor, collected from the stem cell graft. Source of these receptors: a human donor who donated a stem cell graft to a child with combined immunodeficiency.

This clonotype was seen repeatedly, ten times or more. The chain links TRBV10-3 to TRBJ2-7, with D perhaps matching TRBD2 (5 bases). CDR1 and CDR2 from the germline V gene are ENHRY and SYGVKD. This CDR3 is built from 17 residues. Trimming pared 0 bases from V and 1 base from J, leaving 16 bases between. The CDR3 nucleotides read TGTGCCATCAGTGAGTCGTCGACGTGGGAGCGTTCCTACGAGCAGTACTTC. This codes for CAISESSTWERSYEQYF.

The CDR3 DNA is TGTGCCAGCAGACCGGGACAGGTAAACACTGAAGCTTTCTTT. This codes for CASRPGQVNTEAFF. The chain is built from TRBV6-2 or TRBV6-3 and TRBJ1-1; 8 positions match TRBD1. Germline V gene sequence: CDR1 MNHEY, CDR2 SVGEGT. This CDR3 has 14 residues. J lost 2 bases, V lost 6 bases, and 5 bases had no gene match.

Concerning this clonotype: One end of the junction fails to match germline, which may point to a read error. The V call is TRBV5-1, the J call TRBJ2-3, with 10 bases fitting TRBD2. CDR1 is SGHRS, CDR2 YFSETQ, per germline. CDR3 length: 16 amino acids. The CDR3 DNA reads as TGCGCCAGCAGCCCCATACTAGCGGGGAGCACAGATACGCAGAATTTT. Its protein is CASSPILAGSTDTQNF.

This clonotype came up many times. V gene TRBV11-2 combines with J gene TRBJ2-3; perhaps D is TRBD1 or TRBD2 (5 bases each). CDR3 length equals 16 residues. V lost 5 bases and J lost 2, with 17 bases in between. Germline V CDR1 and CDR2: SGHAT, FQNNGV. Here the CDR3 reads CASSRGEDTFTDTQYF. The CDR3 DNA reads TGTGCCAGCAGCCGGGGTGAGGACACCTTCACAGATACGCAGTATTTT.

The CDR3 bases are TGCAGCGTTGCTCCGGGACTAGCGGACGAGCAGTACTTC. The encoded protein is CSVAPGLADEQYF. The chain is built from TRBV29-1 and TRBJ2-7; TRBD2 matches at 11 bases. The J segment lost 5 bases and the V segment lost 4 bases, leaving 4 bases of the junction unmatched. Germline V gene sequence: CDR1 SQVTM, CDR2 ANQGSEA. CDR3 length: 13 residues.

The chain combines TRBV12-3 or TRBV12-4 with TRBJ1-2; D not certain. The V end was cut by 9 bases, the J end by 6 bases, with 11 bases between. The CDR3 length is 11 residues. The CDR3: CASRTSHGYTF. In nucleotides, the CDR3 is TGTGCCAGTCGGACTTCCCATGGCTACACCTTC.

The chain joins TRBV5-1 to TRBJ2-3; D may be TRBD1 or TRBD2 (5 bases each). V dropped 2 bases and J dropped 0 bases, with 7 bases sitting between them. The CDR3 totals 14 residues. Germline lookup yields CDR1 SGHRS and CDR2 YFSETQ. Here the CDR3 DNA reads TGCGCCAGCAGCTTATGGGACAGCACAGATACGCAGTATTTT. Residues: CASSLWDSTDTQYF.

In its sample, this clonotype was seen a few times. The CDR3, as DNA: TGCAGCGTTGAGGGGGGAGACAACTATGGCTACACCTTC. Translation gives CSVEGGDNYGYTF. The chain is built from TRBV29-1 and TRBJ1-2; D is perhaps TRBD1 (5 bases). CDR3 length equals 13 residues. Germline lookup yields CDR1 SQVTM and CDR2 ANQGSEA. V dropped 3 bases and J dropped 2 bases, with 10 bases sitting between them.

This clonotype was seen ten or more times. CDR3 nucleotides: TGTGCCAGCAGCAGCGGGAGGGACAATGAGCAGTTCTTC. The encoded protein is CASSSGRDNEQFF. The chain has TRBV6-1 and TRBJ2-1, with 10 bases aligning to TRBD2. Germline CDR1 is MNHNS and CDR2 is SASEGT. The CDR3 extends over 13 amino acids. Germline trimming cut 6 bases from V and 5 bases from J; bases unmatched to any gene: 1.

In this sample, this clonotype turned up a few times. V is TRBV4-2 and J is TRBJ2-1; 13 nucleotides line up with TRBD2. Trimming took 0 bases from V and 4 from J; bases not matched to a gene: 12. The CDR3 runs to 20 residues. CDR1 and CDR2 (germline): LGHNA, YNFKEQ. The CDR3 sequence: CASSQDGALPTSGGYNEQFF. The CDR3 nucleotides read TGTGCCAGCAGCCAAGATGGTGCACTTCCGACTAGCGGGGGGTACAATGAGCAGTTCTTC.

The chain is built from TRBV18 and TRBJ2-3, with 7 positions matching TRBD1. With 4 bases clipped from V and 3 bases from J, the junction kept 7 bases outside the gene matches. Germline CDR1 KGHSH, CDR2 LQKENI. This CDR3 comprises 15 residues. CDR3 DNA sequence: TGTGCCAGCTCACTCGGACAGGAGACGACAGATACGCAGTATTTT. Translation gives CASSLGQETTDTQYF.

The V call is TRBV5-1, the J call TRBJ2-3, with 12 positions matching TRBD2. Trimming removed 4 bases from V and 9 bases from J; junction bases left unmatched: 6. The CDR3 runs to 14 residues. Germline V gene sequence: CDR1 SGHRS, CDR2 YFSETQ. CDR3 nucleotide sequence: TGCGCCAGCAGCATCGCTAGCGGGGGGGAAACGCAGTATTTT. Residues: CASSIASGGETQYF.

The chain combines TRBV27 with TRBJ1-5; D remains unclear. This CDR3 comprises 15 residues. The V gene's germline CDR1 is MNHEY and CDR2 SMNVEV (reference sequence). Trimming cost V 6 bases and J 6 bases, with 18 bases left between them. The CDR3 sequence: CASSIRATTSQPQHF. CDR3 bases: TGTGCCAGCAGCATCCGGGCCACGACAAGTCAGCCCCAGCATTTT.

There are a few counts of this clonotype. This chain uses TRBV20-1 with TRBJ2-7; possibly TRBD1 or TRBD2 for D (5 bases each). This CDR3 is built from 15 residues. Germline V gene sequence: CDR1 DFQATT, CDR2 SNEGSKA (reference sequence). Trimming stripped 6 bases from V and 0 bases from J, with 18 bases between. As DNA, the CDR3 is TGCAGTGCCTTCGGGACCCCGTCTGTCTCCTACGAGCAGTACTTC. Its protein product is CSAFGTPSVSYEQYF.

The rearrangement links TRBV10-3 to TRBJ1-1, with TRBD1 matching over 8 bases. J lost 5 bases, V lost 2 bases, and 7 bases had no gene match. Per germline, CDR1 ENHRY and CDR2 SYGVKD. This CDR3 region has 15 residues. CDR3 sequence: CAISEDRGARTEAFF. As DNA, the CDR3 is TGTGCCATCAGTGAGGACAGGGGAGCAAGGACTGAAGCTTTCTTT.

This clonotype came up a few times. The chain combines TRBV5-1 with TRBJ2-3; TRBD2 agrees at 8 bases. Germline CDR1 is SGHRS and CDR2 is YFSETQ. V lost 0 bases to trimming and J lost 6 bases; unmatched junction nucleotides: 3. The CDR3 loop spans 14 amino acids. The CDR3 region is CASSLVPGGDTQYF. The CDR3 region has the DNA TGCGCCAGCAGCTTGGTGCCGGGGGGGGATACGCAGTATTTT.

This clonotype turned up a few times. V and J are TRBV9 and TRBJ2-3; a possible D gene is TRBD1 (5 bases). V was pared by 2 bases and J by 2 bases, with 12 bases between. This CDR3 contains 15 residues. CDR1 and CDR2 (germline): SGDLS, YYNGEE. CDR3 bases: TGTGCCAGCAGCGTCCTTAGGACACCCACAGATACGCAGTATTTT. Translating it yields CASSVLRTPTDTQYF. Full variable domain (outside the CDR3, taken from reference TRBV9 and TRBJ2-3): DSGVTQTPKHLITATGQRVTLRCSPRSGDLSVYWYQQSLDQGLQFLIQYYNGEERAKGNILERFSAQQFPDLHSELNLSSLELGDSALYFCASSVLRTPTDTQYFGPGTRLTVL.